This T cell receptor (beta chain) stems from a study of blood T cell repertoires in COVID-19. Study background: Spain, Italy and the United States supplied samples that represented acute and convalescent COVID-19.

Per the study methods: Amplification with reference gene primers provided the estimates of nucleated cell counts. TCRdb keeps only in-frame clones here, not all; method: immunoSEQ multiplex PCR. Clone size and the V and J calls come from that table; the DNA yielded D and trimming. The top ten clones hold more than 8.5% of a sample with about 180,000 clones, 88% of them seen once. The CDR3 has 15 amino acids. V was clipped by 4 bases and J by 7 bases; unmatched bases: 9. The germline V gene encodes CDR1 SGHVS and CDR2 FNYEAQ. The V call is TRBV7-6, the J call TRBJ2-1; 8 nucleotides match TRBD2. The sequence came from a woman aged 18-29 years who had recovered from COVID-19. Sequencing input: PBMCs or T cells enriched from blood (not recorded which). This CDR3 is CASSSSPGTRNEQFF. The DNA of the CDR3 is TGTGCCAGCAGCTCTTCCCCCGGGACTAGAAATGAGCAGTTCTTC.